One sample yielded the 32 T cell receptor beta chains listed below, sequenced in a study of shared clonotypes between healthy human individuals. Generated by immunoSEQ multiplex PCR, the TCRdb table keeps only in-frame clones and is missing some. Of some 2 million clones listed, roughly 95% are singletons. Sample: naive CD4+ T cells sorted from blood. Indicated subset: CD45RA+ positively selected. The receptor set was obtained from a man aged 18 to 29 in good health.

CDR3 residues: CASSPRGPNTGELFF. In DNA, the CDR3 is TGTGCCAGCAGCCCGCGGGGGCCAAACACCGGGGAGCTGTTTTTT. The chain joins TRBV7-3 to TRBJ2-2; the D gene is possibly TRBD2 (7 bases). This CDR3 spans 15 amino acids. Trimming removed 5 bases from V and 2 bases from J, with 12 bases in between. Germline V gives CDR1 SGHTA, CDR2 FQGTGA. The full variable domain, in which reference TRBV7-3 and TRBJ2-2 provide the parts outside the CDR3, is GAGVSQTPSNKVTEKGKYVELRCDPISGHTALYWYRQSLGQGPEFLIYFQGTGAADDSGLPNDRFFAVRPEGSVSTLKIQRTERGDSAVYLCASSPRGPNTGELFFGEGSRLTVL.

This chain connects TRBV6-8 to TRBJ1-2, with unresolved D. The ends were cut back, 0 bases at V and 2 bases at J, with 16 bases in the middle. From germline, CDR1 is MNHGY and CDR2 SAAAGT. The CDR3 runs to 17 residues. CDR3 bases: TGTGCCAGCAGTTACTCGATTCGAGGCCAGCTAAACTATGGCTACACCTTC. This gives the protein CASSYSIRGQLNYGYTF.

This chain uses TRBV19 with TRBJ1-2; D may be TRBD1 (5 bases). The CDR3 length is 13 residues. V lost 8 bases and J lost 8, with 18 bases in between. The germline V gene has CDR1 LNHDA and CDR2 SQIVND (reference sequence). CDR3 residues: CASLRDLSDGYTF. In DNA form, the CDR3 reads TGTGCCAGTTTAAGGGACCTTAGTGACGGCTACACCTTC.

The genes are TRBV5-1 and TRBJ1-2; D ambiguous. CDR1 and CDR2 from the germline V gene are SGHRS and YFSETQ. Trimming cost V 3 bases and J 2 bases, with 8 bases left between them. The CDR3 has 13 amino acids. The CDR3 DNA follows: TGCGCCAGCAGCTCCCGGGAGAACTATGGCTACACCTTC. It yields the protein CASSSRENYGYTF. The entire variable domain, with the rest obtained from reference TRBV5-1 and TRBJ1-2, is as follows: KAGVTQTPRYLIKTRGQQVTLSCSPISGHRSVSWYQQTPGQGLQFLFEYFSETQRNKGNFPGRFSGRQFSNSRSEMNVSTLELGDSALYLCASSSRENYGYTFGSGTRLTVV.

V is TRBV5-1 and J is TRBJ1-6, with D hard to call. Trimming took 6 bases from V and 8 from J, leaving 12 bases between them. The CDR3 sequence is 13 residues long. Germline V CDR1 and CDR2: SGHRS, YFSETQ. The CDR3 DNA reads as TGCGCCAGCAAGCCGGGCGTCGATTCACCCCTCCACTTT. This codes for CASKPGVDSPLHF. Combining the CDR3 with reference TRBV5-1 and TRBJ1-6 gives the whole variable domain KAGVTQTPRYLIKTRGQQVTLSCSPISGHRSVSWYQQTPGQGLQFLFEYFSETQRNKGNFPGRFSGRQFSNSRSEMNVSTLELGDSALYLCASKPGVDSPLHFGNGTRLTVT.

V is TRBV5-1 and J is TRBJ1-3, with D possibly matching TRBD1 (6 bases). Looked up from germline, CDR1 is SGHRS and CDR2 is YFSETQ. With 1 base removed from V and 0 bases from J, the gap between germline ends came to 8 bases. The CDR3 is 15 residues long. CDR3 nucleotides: TGCGCCAGCAGCTTGACAGGGAACTCTGGAAACACCATATATTTT. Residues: CASSLTGNSGNTIYF.

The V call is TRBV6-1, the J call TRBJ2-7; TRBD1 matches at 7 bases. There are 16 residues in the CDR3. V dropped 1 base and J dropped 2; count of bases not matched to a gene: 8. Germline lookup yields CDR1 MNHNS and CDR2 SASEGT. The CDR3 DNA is TGTGCCAGCAGTGAAGGGGTCCGGGACAGAGCCTACGAGCAGTACTTC. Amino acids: CASSEGVRDRAYEQYF.

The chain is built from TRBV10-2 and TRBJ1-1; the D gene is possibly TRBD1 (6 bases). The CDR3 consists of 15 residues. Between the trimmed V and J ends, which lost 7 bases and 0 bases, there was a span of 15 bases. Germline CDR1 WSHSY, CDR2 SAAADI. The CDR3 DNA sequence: TGCGCCAGCAATCCTGGGACATTTATGAACACTGAAGCTTTCTTT. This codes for CASNPGTFMNTEAFF.

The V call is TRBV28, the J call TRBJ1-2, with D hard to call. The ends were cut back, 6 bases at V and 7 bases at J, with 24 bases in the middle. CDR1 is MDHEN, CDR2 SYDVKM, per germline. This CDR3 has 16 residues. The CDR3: CASRTARRSPLSGYTF. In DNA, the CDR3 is TGTGCCAGCAGAACCGCCCGGAGATCCCCATTAAGTGGCTACACCTTC.

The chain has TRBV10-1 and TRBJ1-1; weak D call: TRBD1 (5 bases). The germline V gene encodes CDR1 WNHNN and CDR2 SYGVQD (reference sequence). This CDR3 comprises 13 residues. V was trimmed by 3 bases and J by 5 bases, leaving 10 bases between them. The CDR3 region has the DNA TGCGCCAGCAGTGATCTCGGGGGTACTGAAGCTTTCTTT. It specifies CASSDLGGTEAFF.

CDR3 sequence (DNA): TGTGCCAGTAGTATTGGGACAGGGGGCGAAGGGGTAGCTTTCTTT. This encodes CASSIGTGGEGVAFF. The chain has TRBV19 and TRBJ1-1, with 12 bases matching TRBD1. This CDR3 is 15 amino acids long. The V and J ends lost 3 bases and 10 bases, in that order; junction bases with no gene match: 9. Per the germline V gene, CDR1 is LNHDA and CDR2 is SQIVND (reference sequence).

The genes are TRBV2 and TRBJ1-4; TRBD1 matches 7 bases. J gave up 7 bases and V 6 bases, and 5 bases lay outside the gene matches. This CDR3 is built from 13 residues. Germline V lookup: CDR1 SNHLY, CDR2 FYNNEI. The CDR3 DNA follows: TGTGCCAGCAGCGGACAGGACGGTGAAAAACTGTTTTTT. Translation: CASSGQDGEKLFF.

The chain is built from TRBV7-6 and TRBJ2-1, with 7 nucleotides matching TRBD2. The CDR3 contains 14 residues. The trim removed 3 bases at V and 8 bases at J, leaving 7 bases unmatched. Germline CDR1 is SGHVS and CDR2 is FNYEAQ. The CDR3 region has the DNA TGTGCCAGCAGCTTCTGGGGCGGGAGCGATGAGCAGTTCTTC. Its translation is CASSFWGGSDEQFF.

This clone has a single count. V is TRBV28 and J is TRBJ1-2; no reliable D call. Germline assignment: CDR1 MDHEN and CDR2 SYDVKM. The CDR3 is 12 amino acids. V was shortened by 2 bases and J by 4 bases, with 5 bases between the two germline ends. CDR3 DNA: TGTGCCAGCAGTTTACAGACCTATGGCTACACCTTC. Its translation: CASSLQTYGYTF.

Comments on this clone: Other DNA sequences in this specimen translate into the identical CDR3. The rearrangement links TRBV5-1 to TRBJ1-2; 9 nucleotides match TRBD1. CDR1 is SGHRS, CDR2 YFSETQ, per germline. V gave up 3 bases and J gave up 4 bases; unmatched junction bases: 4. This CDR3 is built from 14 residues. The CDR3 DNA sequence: TGCGCCAGCAGCTCGGACAGGGGAGGCTATGGCTACACCTTC. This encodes CASSSDRGGYGYTF.

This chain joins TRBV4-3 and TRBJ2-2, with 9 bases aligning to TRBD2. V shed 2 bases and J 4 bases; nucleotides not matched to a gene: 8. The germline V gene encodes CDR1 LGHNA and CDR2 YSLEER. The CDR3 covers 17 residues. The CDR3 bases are TGCGCCAGCAGCCAACCCCATAGCGGGAGAGGCACCGGGGAGCTGTTTTTT. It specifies CASSQPHSGRGTGELFF.

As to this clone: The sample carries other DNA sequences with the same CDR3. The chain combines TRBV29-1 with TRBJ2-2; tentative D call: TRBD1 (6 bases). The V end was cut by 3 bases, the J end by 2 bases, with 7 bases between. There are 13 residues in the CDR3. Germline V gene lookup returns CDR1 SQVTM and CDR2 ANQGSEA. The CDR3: CSVDRGNTGELFF. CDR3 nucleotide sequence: TGCAGCGTTGACAGGGGTAACACCGGGGAGCTGTTTTTT.

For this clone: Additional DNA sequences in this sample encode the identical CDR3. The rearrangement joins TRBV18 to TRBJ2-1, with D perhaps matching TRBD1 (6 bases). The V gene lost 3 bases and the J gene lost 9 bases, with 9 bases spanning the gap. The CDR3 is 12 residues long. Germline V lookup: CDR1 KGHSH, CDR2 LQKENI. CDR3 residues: CASSPFRGEQFF. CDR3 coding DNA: TGTGCCAGCTCACCCTTCAGGGGTGAGCAGTTCTTC.

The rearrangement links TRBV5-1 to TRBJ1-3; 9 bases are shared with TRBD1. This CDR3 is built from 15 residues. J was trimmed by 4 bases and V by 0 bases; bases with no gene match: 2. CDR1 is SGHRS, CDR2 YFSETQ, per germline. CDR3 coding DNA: TGCGCCAGCAGCTTGGGACAGGGGGTCGGAAACACCATATATTTT. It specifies CASSLGQGVGNTIYF.

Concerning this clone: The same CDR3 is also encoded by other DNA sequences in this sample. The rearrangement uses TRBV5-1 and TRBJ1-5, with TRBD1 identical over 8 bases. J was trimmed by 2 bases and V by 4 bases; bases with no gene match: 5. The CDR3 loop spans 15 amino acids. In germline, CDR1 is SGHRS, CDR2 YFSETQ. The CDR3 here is CASSPGQAGNQPQHF. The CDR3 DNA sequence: TGCGCCAGCAGCCCGGGACAGGCAGGCAATCAGCCCCAGCATTTT.

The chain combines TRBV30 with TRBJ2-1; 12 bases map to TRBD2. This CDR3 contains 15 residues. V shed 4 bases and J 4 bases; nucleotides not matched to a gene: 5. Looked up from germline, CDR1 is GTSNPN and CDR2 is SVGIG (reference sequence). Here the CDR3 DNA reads TGTGCCTGGACATCTAGCGGGAGGGTGTACAATGAGCAGTTCTTC. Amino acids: CAWTSSGRVYNEQFF.

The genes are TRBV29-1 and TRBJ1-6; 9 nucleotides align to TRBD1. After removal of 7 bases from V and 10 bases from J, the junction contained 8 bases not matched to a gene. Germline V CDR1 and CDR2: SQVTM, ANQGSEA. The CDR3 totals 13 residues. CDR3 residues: CSAGQGMDSPLHF. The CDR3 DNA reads TGCAGCGCGGGACAGGGTATGGACTCACCCCTCCACTTT. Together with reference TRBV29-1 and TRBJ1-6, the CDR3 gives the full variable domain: SAVISQKPSRDICQRGTSLTIQCQVDSQVTMMFWYRQQPGQSLTLIATANQGSEATYESGFVIDKFPISRPNLTFSTLTVSNMSPEDSSIYLCSAGQGMDSPLHFGNGTRLTVT.

The CDR3 sequence: CASSFVLATTYEQYF. The CDR3 coding sequence is TGTGCCAGCAGCTTTGTATTGGCAACCACCTACGAGCAGTACTTC. J is TRBJ2-7 and V is TRBV7-9; unclear D gene. With 3 bases removed from V and 2 bases from J, the gap between germline ends came to 14 bases. The CDR3 has 15 residues. Germline CDR1 reads SEHNR; CDR2 reads FQNEAQ (reference sequence).

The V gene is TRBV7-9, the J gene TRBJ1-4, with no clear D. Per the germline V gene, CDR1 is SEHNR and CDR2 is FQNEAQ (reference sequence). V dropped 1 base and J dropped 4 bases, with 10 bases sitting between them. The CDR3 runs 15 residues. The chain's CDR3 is CASSLGEGGNEKLFF. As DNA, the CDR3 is TGTGCCAGCAGCTTAGGGGAAGGAGGTAATGAAAAACTGTTTTTT.

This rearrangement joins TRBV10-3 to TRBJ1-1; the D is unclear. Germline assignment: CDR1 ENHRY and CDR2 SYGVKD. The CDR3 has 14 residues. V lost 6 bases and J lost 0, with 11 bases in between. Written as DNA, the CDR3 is TGTGCCATCAGCCCCGGAGGGATGAACACTGAAGCTTTCTTT. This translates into CAISPGGMNTEAFF.

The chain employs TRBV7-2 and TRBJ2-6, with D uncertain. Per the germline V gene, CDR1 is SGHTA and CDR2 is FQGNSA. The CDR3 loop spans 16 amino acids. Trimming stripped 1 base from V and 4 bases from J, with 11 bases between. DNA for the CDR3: TGTGCCAGCAGCTTAGTCGCGCCTAGGGGGGCCAACGTCCTGACTTTC. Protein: CASSLVAPRGANVLTF.

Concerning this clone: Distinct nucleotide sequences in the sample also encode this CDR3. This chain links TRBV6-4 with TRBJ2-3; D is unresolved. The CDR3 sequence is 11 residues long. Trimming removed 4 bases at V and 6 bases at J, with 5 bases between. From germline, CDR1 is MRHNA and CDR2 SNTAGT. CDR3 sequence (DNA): TGTGCCAGCAGTGTGGGGGATACGCAGTATTTT. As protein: CASSVGDTQYF.

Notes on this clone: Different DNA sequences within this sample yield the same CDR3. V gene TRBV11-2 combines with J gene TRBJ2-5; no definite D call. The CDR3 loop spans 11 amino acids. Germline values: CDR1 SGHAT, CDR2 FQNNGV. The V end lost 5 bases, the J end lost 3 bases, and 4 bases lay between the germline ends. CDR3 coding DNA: TGTGCCAGCAGCGCAAAAGAGACCCAGTACTTC. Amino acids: CASSAKETQYF.

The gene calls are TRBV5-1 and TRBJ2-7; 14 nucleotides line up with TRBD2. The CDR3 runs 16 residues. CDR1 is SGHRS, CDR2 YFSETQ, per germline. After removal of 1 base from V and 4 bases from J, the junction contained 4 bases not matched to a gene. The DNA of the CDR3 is TGCGCCAGCAGCTTGCTTGGACTAGCGGGGGGTTACGAGCAGTACTTC. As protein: CASSLLGLAGGYEQYF.

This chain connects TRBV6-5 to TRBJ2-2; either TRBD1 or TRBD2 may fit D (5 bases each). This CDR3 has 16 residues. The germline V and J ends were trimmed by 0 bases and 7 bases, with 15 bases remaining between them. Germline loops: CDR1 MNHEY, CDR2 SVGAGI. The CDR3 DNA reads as TGTGCCAGCAGTTACTCGGGACGGAAATTTGTCGGGGAGCTGTTTTTT. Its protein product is CASSYSGRKFVGELFF.

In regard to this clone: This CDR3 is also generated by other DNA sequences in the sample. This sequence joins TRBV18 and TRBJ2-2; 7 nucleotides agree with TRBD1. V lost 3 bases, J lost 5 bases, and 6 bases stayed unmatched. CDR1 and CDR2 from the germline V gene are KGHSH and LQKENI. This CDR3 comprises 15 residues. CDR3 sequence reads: CASSPRQGGTGELFF. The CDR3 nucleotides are TGTGCCAGCTCACCCCGACAGGGTGGGACCGGGGAGCTGTTTTTT.

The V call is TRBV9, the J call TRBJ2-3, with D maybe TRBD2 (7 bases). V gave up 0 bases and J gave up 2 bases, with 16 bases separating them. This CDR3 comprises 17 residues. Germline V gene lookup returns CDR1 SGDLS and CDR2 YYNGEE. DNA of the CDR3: TGTGCCAGCAGCGTAGACCCAATCGCGGGGGCCACAGATACGCAGTATTTT. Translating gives CASSVDPIAGATDTQYF.